This T cell receptor (beta chain) was observed in a study of blood T cell repertoires in COVID-19. At the level of the study: Acute and convalescent COVID-19 samples came from the United States, Italy and Spain.

This table comes from immunoSEQ multiplex PCR, and its TCRdb copy is limited to in-frame clones, with some not included. Among around 200,000 clones listed, 85% were seen once. The CDR3 has 16 amino acids. Germline V lookup: CDR1 LNHDA, CDR2 SQIVND (reference sequence). Between the trimmed V and J ends, which lost 3 bases and 3 bases, there was a span of 14 bases. Assignments of participants to cohorts depended upon their own reported clinical history. In Cohort 3, a recovered donor had either two negative PCRs, clearance, or symptom resolution. Sequenced: PBMCs or T cells enriched from blood (not recorded which). The sequence derives from a man aged 35-49 years who had recovered from COVID-19. The gene calls are TRBV19 and TRBJ2-2; no firm D call. The CDR3 nucleotides read TGTGCCAGTAGTATTGGATGGAACGGGTACACCGGGGAGCTGTTTTTT. Protein product: CASSIGWNGYTGELFF.